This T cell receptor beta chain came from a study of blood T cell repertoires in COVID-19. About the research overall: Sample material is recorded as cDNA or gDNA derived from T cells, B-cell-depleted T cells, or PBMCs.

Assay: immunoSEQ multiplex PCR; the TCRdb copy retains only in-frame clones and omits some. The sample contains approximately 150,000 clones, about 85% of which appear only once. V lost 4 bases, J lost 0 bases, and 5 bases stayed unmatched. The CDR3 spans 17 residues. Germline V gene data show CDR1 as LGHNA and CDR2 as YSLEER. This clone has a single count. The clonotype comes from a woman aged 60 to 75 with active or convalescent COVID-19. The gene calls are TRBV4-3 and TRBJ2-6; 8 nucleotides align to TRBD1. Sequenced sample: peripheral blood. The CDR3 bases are TGCGCCAGCAGCCGAGCGACAGGGGCCTCTGGGGCCAACGTCCTGACTTTC. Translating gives CASSRATGASGANVLTF.